This T cell receptor beta chain comes out of a study of T cells in women clearing cervical HPV infection. On the study more broadly: Blood came at first lesion visit for cases, post-clearance for controls. Whole-study results and caveats: CIN3+ cases had significantly higher TCR repertoire richness than controls, but evenness did not differ. Richness differences could reflect unmeasured T-cell content per sample.

The CDR3 covers 14 residues. Per germline, CDR1 MNHNS and CDR2 SASEGT. The V and J ends lost 4 bases and 4 bases respectively, with 12 bases between them. On this clone itself: Its antigen is undetermined. The read ends 3 residues early relative to the CDR3; the germline J gene fills the gap.

Genomic DNA, averaging approximately 1,200 ng per sample, yielded TCR beta CDR3 via immunoSEQ. Here immunoSEQ multiplex PCR was the method, and the copy in TCRdb shows in-frame clones only, minus some. The sample totals 20,000 to 25,000 clones. The sample consisted of blood buffy coat. The rearrangement links TRBV6-1 to TRBJ2-3; no reliable D call. The sequence derives from a woman aged 18 to 75 with a cervical HPV16 infection that either progressed to CIN3+ or cleared (not recorded which). The CDR3 loop reads CASSATVTSDTQYF. CDR3 DNA (partial): TGTGCCAGCAGTGCAACGGTTACGTCAGATACG.